This TCR beta chain was profiled in a study of cytomegalovirus exposure and HLA in healthy donors (dated 2017 in TCRdb). In the study overall: An earlier analysis of about 560 of the donors reported approximately 260 Gb of sequence data and about 120 million unique TCR beta sequences obtained from about 180 million T cells. An early release covering roughly 600 HLA-typed donors comprised 300 to 350 gigabases of sequencing data and around 86 million unique TCR sequences. Of the roughly 400 genotyped donors, 75% to 85% were placed in the genetic ancestry cluster associated with self-reported Caucasian donors. The study aimed to test whether signatures of past pathogen exposure could be identified by cataloging public T cell receptors. The study used immunosequencing to profile the T cell repertoires of several hundred subjects and linked those repertoires to cytomegalovirus serostatus. Besides the first cohort of some 670 subjects, a separate validation cohort made up of 120 or so different subjects was used. The study combined high-throughput TCR immunosequencing, statistical association of individual TCRs with disease status, and machine learning to predict cytomegalovirus infection status. In a later analysis, previously published TCR beta repertoires from several hundred donors were re-analyzed and high-resolution HLA genotyping was added so that TCR occurrence patterns could be studied. The later analysis used no new phenotypic data to find candidate immune exposures, relying instead on TCR beta sequences and their occurrence across donors. In an earlier analysis of 587 of the donors, high-throughput TCR beta sequencing was used to judge whether each TCR beta V gene segment behaved as functional or pseudogenic. Alongside the repertoire data, information on donor age, sex, ethnicity and CMV serostatus was compiled. In a later genetic analysis, genome-wide SNP genotypes for about three fifths of the roughly 670 donors were used, and that subset was treated as a discovery cohort. Every repertoire in the discovery cohort had been generated on one and the same sequencing platform. HLA typing included class I and class II loci at four-digit resolution. The number of typed donors differed by locus: roughly 629-640 for A, B, C, DRB1 and DQB1; 522 for DQA1; approximately 600 for DPA1; and around 490 for DPB1. About 5 DR-DQ haplotypes were handled as single units for association and clustering, since linkage in the cohort was strong. Across approximately 420 genotyped donors of the cohort, an average of about 250,000 unique TCR beta nucleotide sequences per donor were sequenced, and roughly a sixth of those sequences were non-productive.

Study-wide findings and limitations: A further reported finding was that TCR beta sequences accurately predicted the HLA-A and HLA-B alleles for most subjects in the first cohort. Linkage disequilibrium might explain the correlated functional status among segregating V segments, but an unknown experimental factor could not be excluded. Sequencing depth was assumed to be roughly uniform across donors in the presence/absence analyses, though that assumption may not hold. Most TCR sequences were seen in very few donors, while some public TCRs were found in many individuals. The study gave a list of about 170 TCR beta chains associated with cytomegalovirus. The sequencing pipeline was judged likely to have produced a cluster of highly shared sequence variants as a technical artifact. According to a later analysis, parvovirus B19, influenza, CMV and Epstein-Barr virus appeared linked to several top co-occurrence clusters. In vitro tests confirmed that a few of the cytomegalovirus-associated TCR beta chains recognize cytomegalovirus antigens. This cohort had only TCR beta chains sequenced, and the lack of alpha or paired-chain data limited which features could be detected. Some IMGT-functional V segments, including TRBV6-2 and TRBV6-3, could not be told apart with the 87-base-pair reads, so those segments were excluded. A later analysis found that TCR association rates varied across HLA loci, with DRB1 alleles showing the most associated TCRs and HLA-C alleles the fewest. The authors suggested that the approach could potentially be extended to other disease states and immunological phenotypes. Compared with equally common non-associated chains, HLA-associated TCR beta chains in a later analysis were more clonally expanded and had lower generation probabilities. An association between a missense DCLRE1C variant and V-gene and J-gene trimming of TCR beta chains was found in a later genetic analysis and replicated in an independent cohort. A later genetic analysis reported fewer N-insertions in productive TCRs among donors in an Asian-associated ancestry cluster than the roughly 700-donor mean. In a later analysis, over 15,000 TCR beta sequences were associated with specific HLA alleles at a false discovery rate of 0.05. Strong co-occurrence of HLA alleles, especially DR and DQ, made assigning TCR associations to individual alleles difficult. Because counts were too low, 15 or so rarely observed V segments, including chromosome 9 orphons, were excluded from the earlier analysis of several hundred of the donors. Because HLA typing was missing for some donors at each locus, association tests included only the typed subset. In an earlier analysis of some 540 of the donors, most TCR beta V segments appeared in productive rearrangements about 87% or about 30% of the time, broadly matching IMGT annotations. In both the original and validation cohorts, the classifier was reported to diagnose cytomegalovirus status with high specificity and sensitivity. CMV serostatus was the only immune exposure information available for the cohort. A later analysis found that most CMV-associated TCR beta chains appeared HLA-restricted, with HLA associations seemingly driven largely by CMV exposure.

CDR1 and CDR2 are drawn from the germline V gene: SGDLS, YYNGEE. From cysteine to phenylalanine, the CDR3 is 16 amino acids long. The retained sequence is limited to the CDR3, 48 bases, with the frame set at the first base. Relative to germline, V is missing 4 bases and J is missing 2 bases, with 5 bases of the junction outside any gene match. A remark on this clone: Its antigen specificity is not known. No base quality information exists; no much larger clone differs at one position.

Library preparation employed the immunoSEQ multiplex PCR assay. For the multiplex PCR, a mixture combining 60 forward primers for TCR Vbeta segments and 13 reverse primers for TCR Jbeta segments was used. The CDR3 region of rearranged TCR beta genes was amplified from genomic DNA by a multiplex PCR assay. The Illumina HiSeq System was used to sequence the amplified TCR beta libraries as 87-base-pair reads. Processing in the source paper ran as follows. In a later analysis, roughly 80 million unique TCR beta chains were counted across the roughly 670 repertoires, and roughly 10 million of these chains were shared by at least two donors. Raw reads were error-corrected and collapsed into unique sequences by a nearest-neighbor algorithm in which closely related sequences were merged to remove PCR and sequencing errors. V, D and J gene segments were assigned by aligning CDR3 sequences to IMGT reference sequences. For a sequence to be retained, a match of at least six nucleotides was required to both a V gene segment and a J gene segment. Rearrangements were called productive when the CDR3 lacked stop codons and stayed in frame with V and J; all others were non-productive. CDR3 was defined according to IMGT convention as the region running from the second conserved V-encoded cysteine to the conserved J-encoded phenylalanine. The earlier analysis of about 590 of the donors excluded sequences that lacked an unambiguous match to a single V gene segment. An earlier analysis of 587 of the donors called V segments functional above 56.7% productive rearrangements and segregating when the between-donor standard deviation exceeded 5%. A statistical classification framework was built for diagnosing cytomegalovirus status from the catalog of TCR beta chain sequences. In a later analysis, V and J genes were assigned by comparing TCR nucleotide sequences against IMGT/GENE-DB human TR gene sequences. In a later analysis, CDR3 sequences and most-parsimonious VDJ recombination scenarios were assigned using the TCRdist pipeline. In a later analysis, each TCR beta chain was defined by its CDR3 amino acid sequence together with its V-gene family, and reads without a unique V-gene family were excluded. A later analysis removed over 500 highly shared, low-generation-probability nucleotide sequences to deal with suspected cross-contamination and a sequencing artifact. In a later analysis, a clonal expansion index for each public chain was calculated from normalized within-repertoire ranks of inferred template counts. In a later analysis, generation probabilities were computed using a VDJ recombination model fitted to out-of-frame rearrangements, and the results were checked against IGoR. A later analysis scored TCR-TCR, TCR-HLA and TCR-CMV co-occurrence with hypergeometric tests, applying a repertoire-size bias correction to TCR pairs. To estimate false discovery rates, a later analysis permuted the HLA or CMV assignments 20 times. A later analysis grouped co-occurring TCRs with DBSCAN, adding TCRdist sequence similarity when clustering within HLA-allele-positive subsets. Repertoires with fewer than 30,000 or more than 120,000 public chains, plus five repertoires with anomalous nucleotide sharing, were excluded from co-occurrence clustering. Here the immuneACCESS table is served through TCRdb, limited to in-frame sequences with V and J called. Missing clones are a known gap in these copies; in checked studies unresolved V genes cover under half, and the rest lacks a known reason. V and J calls and clone size come straight from that table; D and trimming were deduced from the DNA. Here the sample has some 190,000 clones; 74% occur a single time. The ten largest clones add up to around 3.3% of the sample.

In total, roughly 710 healthy bone marrow donors made up the cohort. At the time of sampling, all cohort members were nominally healthy, though unrecorded immune exposures were likely present. The donor was CMV seropositive and was included in the group of almost 300 seropositive cohort members. A peripheral blood sample was collected from each donor, and TCR beta sequencing was performed on peripheral blood mononuclear cells. Genomic DNA extraction from the blood cell samples was performed with the Qiagen DNeasy Blood Extraction Kit. Recombination joined TRBV9 with TRBJ2-2, and TRBD1 matches 10 of the central bases. This receptor was identified in a young woman in good health and CMV-seropositive. Sample: PBMCs. The CDR3 is CASSKTGGRNTGELFF. The DNA reads as follows: TGTGCCAGCAGCAAGACAGGGGGCCGAAACACCGGGGAGCTGTTTTTT.